This TCR beta chain was retrieved from a study of immune characterization of retroperitoneal liposarcoma. TCRdb re-analysed the PCR reads in MiXCR, keeping a single row per CDR3 protein. The top ten hold roughly 19% of the sample, which has some 10,000 distinct CDR3 sequences, under 30% seen once. The V end was cut by 2 bases, the J end by 14 bases, with 13 bases between. Per the germline V gene, CDR1 is MNHNS and CDR2 is SASEGT. The CDR3 is 12 amino acids. This clonotype was found many times. The chain employs TRBV6-1 and TRBJ2-1, with D uncertain. The TCR originated in a male donor with retroperitoneal liposarcoma. Sequencing was performed on blood. DNA for the CDR3: TGTGCCAGCAGTGAAATAACCGCATGGGAGTTCTTC. Its translation: CASSEITAWEFF.